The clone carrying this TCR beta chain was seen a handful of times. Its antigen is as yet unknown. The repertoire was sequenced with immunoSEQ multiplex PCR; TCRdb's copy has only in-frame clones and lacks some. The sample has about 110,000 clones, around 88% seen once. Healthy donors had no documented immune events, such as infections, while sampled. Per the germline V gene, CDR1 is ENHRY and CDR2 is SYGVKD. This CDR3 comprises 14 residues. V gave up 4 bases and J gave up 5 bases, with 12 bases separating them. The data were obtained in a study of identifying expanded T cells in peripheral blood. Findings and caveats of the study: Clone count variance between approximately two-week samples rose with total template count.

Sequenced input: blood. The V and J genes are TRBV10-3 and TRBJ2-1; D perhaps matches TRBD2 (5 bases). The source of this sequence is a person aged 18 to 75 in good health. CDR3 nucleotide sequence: TGTGCCATCAGTGCGGTAGCGAACGACAATGAGCAGTTCTTC. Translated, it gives CAISAVANDNEQFF.